This passage covers 17 T cell receptor beta chains from one sample sequenced in a study of T-cell reconstitution after alpha-beta-depleted transplantation in children. Molecular barcoding with unique molecular identifiers was used for the TCRbeta library. MiXCR, run by TCRdb on the PCR reads, gives a single entry per CDR3 protein. The sample lists roughly 500,000 distinct CDR3 sequences, under 12% occurring once. Sequenced here: PBMCs, sampled before TCRalphabeta/CD19-depleted stem cell transplant. The origin of the receptors is a child aged 2-15 years with inherited bone marrow failure, due to receive a stem cell transplant.

This clonotype was counted ten times or more. The genes are TRBV20-1 and TRBJ2-7; TRBD1 might be the D (6 bases). The V end was cut by 3 bases, the J end by 3 bases, with 18 bases between. CDR3 length equals 15 residues. Per the germline V gene, CDR1 is DFQATT and CDR2 is SNEGSKA (reference sequence). The CDR3 protein is CSARIHRGGSYEQYF. DNA for the CDR3: TGCAGTGCTAGGATCCATCGAGGGGGTAGCTACGAGCAGTACTTC.

Of note for this clonotype: A much larger clone lies a single base off, so this may be a read error. The J gene is TRBJ1-4, the V gene TRBV5-1, with D maybe TRBD1 (6 bases). CDR1 and CDR2 (germline): SGHRS, YFSETQ. V lost 7 bases, J lost 7 bases, and 20 bases lay in between. The CDR3 is 15 amino acids. The CDR3 coding sequence is TGCGCCAGCGGTCCCTCAGGGATCAGGGGTGAAAAACTGTTTTTT. Protein sequence: CASGPSGIRGEKLFF.

The V and J genes are TRBV19 and TRBJ2-1; the D call may be TRBD1 or TRBD2 (5 bases each). Germline CDR1 and CDR2: LNHDA and SQIVND (reference sequence). V shed 4 bases and J shed 0 bases, with 16 bases lying between them. This CDR3 contains 17 residues. In nucleotides, the CDR3 is TGTGCCAGTAGTACAAGGGGACGGGTAAGCTCCTACAATGAGCAGTTCTTC. This codes for CASSTRGRVSSYNEQFF.

J is TRBJ2-7 and V is TRBV7-2, with D tentatively TRBD2 (6 bases). The CDR3 has 15 residues. From germline, CDR1 is SGHTA and CDR2 FQGNSA. V was pared by 2 bases and J by 0 bases, with 11 bases between. DNA of the CDR3: TGTGCCAGCAGCTTAATATTGCGGGGCTCCTACGAGCAGTACTTC. Its protein product is CASSLILRGSYEQYF.

This clonotype was observed at least ten times. The chain combines TRBV3-1 with TRBJ2-3, with 8 nucleotides matching TRBD2. The CDR3 has 18 residues. V trimming: 4 bases; J trimming: 3 bases; junction bases outside the gene matches: 15. Germline V gives CDR1 LGHDT, CDR2 YNNKEL (reference sequence). The CDR3 nucleotides read TGTGCCAGCAGCCCCCTTATAGCGGGGAGTGAAGAGACAGATACGCAGTATTTT. It specifies CASSPLIAGSEETDTQYF.

A single count supports this clonotype. V is TRBV30 and J is TRBJ1-4; D is unclear. Trimming left V 4 bases short and J 6 bases short, with 18 bases between. Per the germline V gene, CDR1 is GTSNPN and CDR2 is SVGIG (reference sequence). This CDR3 has 15 residues. The DNA of the CDR3 is TGTGCCTGGACCCCCTTGACGGGCCTTGATGAAAAACTGTTTTTT. This gives the protein CAWTPLTGLDEKLFF.

This clonotype was detected many times. The chain combines TRBV4-3 with TRBJ2-1; TRBD2 agrees at 14 bases. CDR1 LGHNA and CDR2 YSLEER come from the germline V gene. After removal of 0 bases from V and 8 bases from J, the junction contained 6 bases not matched to a gene. The CDR3 contains 17 residues. CDR3 sequence reads: CASSQDWTSGRRDEQFF. The CDR3 region has the DNA TGCGCCAGCAGCCAAGATTGGACTAGCGGGAGGCGGGATGAGCAGTTCTTC.

This chain links TRBV19 with TRBJ2-7; TRBD1 matches at 8 bases. CDR1 and CDR2 from the germline V gene are LNHDA and SQIVND (reference sequence). With 4 bases clipped from V and 5 bases from J, the junction kept 10 bases outside the gene matches. The CDR3 has 15 residues. CDR3: CASSTHSTGEHEQYF. The CDR3 DNA follows: TGTGCCAGTAGTACCCATTCGACAGGGGAGCACGAGCAGTACTTC.

This clonotype was observed a few times. The chain uses TRBV27 and TRBJ2-6; TRBD2 is a possible D gene (5 bases). V lost 3 bases and J 2 bases, leaving 17 bases between the germline ends. The germline V gene encodes CDR1 MNHEY and CDR2 SMNVEV (reference sequence). The CDR3 has 18 amino acids. CDR3 amino acids: CASSFGGSWGAGANVLTF. The CDR3 nucleotides are TGTGCCAGCAGTTTTGGCGGCAGTTGGGGAGCTGGGGCCAACGTCCTGACTTTC.

As regards this clonotype: This may be a read error: a much more frequent sequence differs by one nucleotide. The chain is built from TRBV29-1 and TRBJ2-1; D might be TRBD2 (6 bases). CDR1 and CDR2 from the germline V gene are SQVTM and ANQGSEA. The length of the CDR3 is 14 residues. CDR3 in amino acids: CSVGVAVPAGERFF. CDR3 DNA sequence: TGCAGCGTTGGAGTAGCGGTCCCGGCGGGTGAGCGGTTCTTC.

A remark on this clonotype: This could be a read error, since a much larger clone is one nucleotide away. This sequence joins TRBV5-1 and TRBJ1-1; D gene ambiguous. The V gene's germline CDR1 is SGHRS and CDR2 YFSETQ. Deletions cut 2 bases from V and 4 bases from J, with 12 bases between. This CDR3 has 14 amino acids. CDR3 sequence (DNA): TGCGCCAGCAGCTTAGGTAGTCCAGGCACTGAAGCTTTCTTT. This codes for CASSLGSPGTEAFF.

In this sample, this clonotype turned up many times. The rearrangement uses TRBV3-1 and TRBJ2-1; 9 bases match TRBD2. Looked up from germline, CDR1 is LGHDT and CDR2 is YNNKEL (reference sequence). J gave up 3 bases and V 6 bases, and 18 bases lay outside the gene matches. This CDR3 has 19 residues. CDR3 coding DNA: TGTGCCAGCAGTCCCACTAGCGGGTTAGCTCGCGGCGGCTACAATGAGCAGTTCTTC. Translated: CASSPTSGLARGGYNEQFF.

This clonotype was counted at least ten times. This chain joins TRBV10-3 and TRBJ2-3, with 9 bases matching TRBD2. With 10 bases clipped from V and 1 base from J, the junction kept 12 bases outside the gene matches. The CDR3 consists of 16 residues. CDR1 ENHRY and CDR2 SYGVKD come from the germline V gene. CDR3 sequence reads: CATIGVAGAGTDTQYF. The CDR3 nucleotides are TGTGCCACCATAGGGGTAGCGGGAGCGGGCACAGATACGCAGTATTTT.

This chain connects TRBV12-3 or TRBV12-4 to TRBJ1-1; 8 nucleotides align to TRBD1. After removal of 5 bases from V and 5 bases from J, the junction contained 7 bases not matched to a gene. The CDR3 contains 14 residues. DNA for the CDR3: TGTGCCAGCAGTCCGACGGGACAGGTAACTGAAGCTTTCTTT. Translating it yields CASSPTGQVTEAFF.

This clonotype occurred a few times. This rearrangement joins TRBV18 to TRBJ2-2; maybe TRBD1 (5 bases). The CDR3 is 15 amino acids. Germline-derived CDR1 and CDR2 are KGHSH and LQKENI. V lost 0 bases, J lost 4 bases, and 9 bases lay in between. The CDR3 here is CASSPPGRVTGELFF. CDR3 DNA: TGTGCCAGCTCACCACCCGGCAGGGTCACCGGGGAGCTGTTTTTT.

This clonotype was recorded at least ten times. The chain couples TRBV10-2 to TRBJ2-1; the match to TRBD2 covers 12 bases. V lost 7 bases to trimming and J lost 9 bases; unmatched junction nucleotides: 7. The CDR3 consists of 14 residues. Germline V gene lookup returns CDR1 WSHSY and CDR2 SAAADI. The CDR3 loop is CASKASGRASEQFF. The DNA for the CDR3 is TGCGCCAGCAAGGCTAGCGGGAGGGCCAGTGAGCAGTTCTTC.

The sample holds many counts of this clonotype. The junction shows a germline mismatch at one end, possibly a read error. The chain links TRBV7-7 to TRBJ2-1; 14 bases agree with TRBD2. The CDR3 extends over 15 amino acids. Germline lookup yields CDR1 SSHAT and CDR2 FNYEAQ (reference sequence). As DNA, the CDR3 is TGTGCTAGCAGTCAGACTAGCGGGAGGGCCAGTGAGCAGTTCTTC. Its protein is CASSQTSGRASEQFF. The variable domain in full, completed from reference TRBV7-7 and TRBJ2-1, reads GAGVSQSPRYKVTKRGQDVTLRCDPISSHATLYWYQQALGQGPEFLTYFNYEAQPDKSGLPSDRFSAERPEGSISTLTIQRTEQRDSAMYRCASSQTSGRASEQFFGPGTRLTVL.